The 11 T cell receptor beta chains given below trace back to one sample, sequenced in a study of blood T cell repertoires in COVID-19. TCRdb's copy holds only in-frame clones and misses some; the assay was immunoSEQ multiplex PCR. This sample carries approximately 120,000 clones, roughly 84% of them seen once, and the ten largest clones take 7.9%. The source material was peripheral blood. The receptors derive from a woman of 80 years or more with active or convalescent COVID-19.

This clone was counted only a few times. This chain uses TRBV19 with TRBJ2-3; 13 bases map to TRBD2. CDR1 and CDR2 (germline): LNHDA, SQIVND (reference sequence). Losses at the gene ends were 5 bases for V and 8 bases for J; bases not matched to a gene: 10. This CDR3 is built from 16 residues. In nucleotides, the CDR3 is TGTGCCAGTAGTGGCCGAGGACTAGCGGGAGATGGTACGCAGTATTTT. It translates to CASSGRGLAGDGTQYF.

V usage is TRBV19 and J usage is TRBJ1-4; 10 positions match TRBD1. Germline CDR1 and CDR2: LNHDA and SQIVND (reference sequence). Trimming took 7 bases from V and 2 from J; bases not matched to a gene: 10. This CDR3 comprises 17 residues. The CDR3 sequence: CASTTRDRGETNEKLFF. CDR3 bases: TGTGCCAGTACCACAAGGGACAGGGGAGAGACTAATGAAAAACTGTTTTTT.

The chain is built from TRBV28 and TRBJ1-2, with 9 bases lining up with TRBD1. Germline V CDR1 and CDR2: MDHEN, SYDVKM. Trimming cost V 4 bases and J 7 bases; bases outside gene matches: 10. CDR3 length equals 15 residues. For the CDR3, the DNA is TGTGCCAGCAGTTATGTCGGGACAGGGTCTCGTGGCTACACCTTC. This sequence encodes CASSYVGTGSRGYTF.

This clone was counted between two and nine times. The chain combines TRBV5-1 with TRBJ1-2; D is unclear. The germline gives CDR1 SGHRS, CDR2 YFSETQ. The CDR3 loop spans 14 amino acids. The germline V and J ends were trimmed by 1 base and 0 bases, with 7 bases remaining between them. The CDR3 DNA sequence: TGCGCCAGCAGCTTGTCCGGGACTAACTATGGCTACACCTTC. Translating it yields CASSLSGTNYGYTF.

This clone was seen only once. The CDR3 region is CASSLLAGGQPEQYF. CDR3 DNA: TGTGCCAGCAGCTTATTAGCGGGAGGGCAGCCCGAGCAGTACTTC. This sequence joins TRBV5-5 and TRBJ2-7, with 11 bases matching TRBD2. The CDR3 has 15 amino acids. Germline lookup yields CDR1 SGHKS and CDR2 YYEKEE (reference sequence). V shed 2 bases and J 6 bases; nucleotides not matched to a gene: 7.

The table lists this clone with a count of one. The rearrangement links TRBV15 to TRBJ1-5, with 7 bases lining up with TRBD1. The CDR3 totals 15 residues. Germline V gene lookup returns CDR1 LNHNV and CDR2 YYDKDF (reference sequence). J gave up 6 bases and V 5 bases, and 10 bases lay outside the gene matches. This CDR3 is CATSGPGGGGQPQHF. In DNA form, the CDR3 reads TGTGCCACCAGCGGGCCCGGAGGGGGCGGTCAGCCCCAGCATTTT.

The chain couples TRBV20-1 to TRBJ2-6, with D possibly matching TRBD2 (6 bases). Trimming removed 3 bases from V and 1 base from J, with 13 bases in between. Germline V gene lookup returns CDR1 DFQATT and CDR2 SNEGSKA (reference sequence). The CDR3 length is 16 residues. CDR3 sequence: CSASLGLTSGANVLTF. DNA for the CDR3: TGCAGTGCTAGTTTGGGACTGACATCTGGGGCCAACGTCCTGACTTTC.

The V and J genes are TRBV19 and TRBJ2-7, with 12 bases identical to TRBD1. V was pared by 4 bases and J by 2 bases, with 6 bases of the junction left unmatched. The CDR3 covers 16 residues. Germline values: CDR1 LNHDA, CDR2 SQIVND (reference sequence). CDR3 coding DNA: TGTGCCAGTAGTACCCCGGGACAGGGGGCCCCCTACGAGCAGTACTTC. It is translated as CASSTPGQGAPYEQYF.

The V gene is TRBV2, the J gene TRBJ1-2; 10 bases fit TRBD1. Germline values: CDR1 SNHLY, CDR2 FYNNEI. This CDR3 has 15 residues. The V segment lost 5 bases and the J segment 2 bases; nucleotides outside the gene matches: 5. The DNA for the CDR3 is TGTGCCAGCAGTCTCGGACAGGGGGAAAACTATGGCTACACCTTC. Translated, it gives CASSLGQGENYGYTF. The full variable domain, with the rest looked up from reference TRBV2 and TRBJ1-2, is EPEVTQTPSHQVTQMGQEVILRCVPISNHLYFYWYRQILGQKVEFLVSFYNNEISEKSEIFDDQFSVERPDGSNFTLKIRSTKLEDSAMYFCASSLGQGENYGYTFGSGTRLTVV.

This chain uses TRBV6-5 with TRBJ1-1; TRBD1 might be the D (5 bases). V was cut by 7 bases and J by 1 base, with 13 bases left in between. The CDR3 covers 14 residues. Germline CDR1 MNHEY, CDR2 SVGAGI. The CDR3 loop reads CASTTGHSNTEAFF. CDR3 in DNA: TGTGCCAGCACTACAGGACATTCGAACACTGAAGCTTTCTTT.

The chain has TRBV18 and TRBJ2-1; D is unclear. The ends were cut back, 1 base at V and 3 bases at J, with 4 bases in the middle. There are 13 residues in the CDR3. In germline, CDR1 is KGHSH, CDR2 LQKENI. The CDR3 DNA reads TGTGCCAGCTCACCACTTCGCTACAATGAGCAGTTCTTC. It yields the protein CASSPLRYNEQFF.